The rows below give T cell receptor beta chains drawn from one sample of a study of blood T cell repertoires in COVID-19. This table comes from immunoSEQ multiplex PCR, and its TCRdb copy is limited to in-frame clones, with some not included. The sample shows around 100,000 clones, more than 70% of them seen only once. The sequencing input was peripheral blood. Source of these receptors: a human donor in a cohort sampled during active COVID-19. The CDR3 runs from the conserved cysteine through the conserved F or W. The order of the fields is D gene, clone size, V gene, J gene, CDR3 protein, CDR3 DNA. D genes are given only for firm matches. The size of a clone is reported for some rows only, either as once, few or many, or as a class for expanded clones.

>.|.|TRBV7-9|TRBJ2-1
CASTLTSNEQFF
TGTGCCAGCACCCTTACTAGTAATGAGCAGTTCTTC
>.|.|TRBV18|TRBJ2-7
CASSPGTAGYEQYF
TGTGCCAGCTCCCCAGGGACGGCGGGGTACGAGCAGTACTTC
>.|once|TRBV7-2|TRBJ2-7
CASSLLDEQYF
TGTGCCAGCAGCTTACTCGACGAGCAGTACTTC
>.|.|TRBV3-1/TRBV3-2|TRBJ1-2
CASSPPPGVYGYTF
TGTGCCAGCAGCCCTCCTCCGGGGGTTTATGGCTACACCTTC
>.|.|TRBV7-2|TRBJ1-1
CASSFSGSNTEAFF
TGTGCCAGCAGCTTTTCGGGGTCGAACACTGAAGCTTTCTTT
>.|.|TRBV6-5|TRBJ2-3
CASSYSIGGARDTQYF
TGTGCCAGCAGTTACTCGATTGGGGGGGCGCGGGATACGCAGTATTTT
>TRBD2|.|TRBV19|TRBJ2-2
CASSTNSGRRNTGELFF
TGTGCCAGTAGTACGAATAGCGGGAGGAGAAACACCGGGGAGCTGTTTTTT
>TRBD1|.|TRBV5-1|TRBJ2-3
CASSGGQGYSDTQYF
TGCGCCAGCAGCGGGGGACAGGGATACTCAGATACGCAGTATTTT
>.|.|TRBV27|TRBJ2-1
CASTTGRGFKNEQFF
TGTGCCAGCACTACGGGCAGGGGATTTAAGAATGAGCAGTTCTTC
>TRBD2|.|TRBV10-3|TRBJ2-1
CAISTSGSAYNEQFF
TGTGCCATCAGTACTAGCGGGAGTGCCTACAATGAGCAGTTCTTC
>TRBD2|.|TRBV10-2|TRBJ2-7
CASSEWSSGTYEQYF
TGCGCCAGCAGTGAGTGGTCTAGCGGGACTTACGAGCAGTACTTC
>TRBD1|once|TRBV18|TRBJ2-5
CASSPLPAIRAGTGRKTQYF
TGTGCCAGCTCACCACTACCAGCCATAAGAGCCGGGACAGGGCGAAAGACCCAGTACTTC
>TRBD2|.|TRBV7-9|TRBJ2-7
CASRASGSSYEQYF
TGTGCCAGCCGGGCTAGCGGGAGCTCCTACGAGCAGTACTTC
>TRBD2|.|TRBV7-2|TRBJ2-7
CASTFLTSGYEQYF
TGTGCCAGCACCTTCCTGACTAGCGGCTACGAGCAGTACTTC
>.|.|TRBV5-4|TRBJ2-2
CASSLVGGYTGELFF
TGTGCCAGCAGCTTGGTTGGAGGGTACACCGGGGAGCTGTTTTTT
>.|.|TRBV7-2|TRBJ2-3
CASSLLIVSDTQYF
TGTGCCAGCAGCTTACTTATAGTGTCAGATACGCAGTATTTT
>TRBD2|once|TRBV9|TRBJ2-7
CASSVGASRGDEQYF
TGTGCCAGCAGCGTAGGGGCATCTCGGGGGGACGAGCAGTACTTC
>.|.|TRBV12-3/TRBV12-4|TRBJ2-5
CASSFVGGETQYF
TGTGCCAGCAGTTTCGTGGGAGGAGAGACCCAGTACTTC
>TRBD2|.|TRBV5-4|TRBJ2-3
CASSPAGGREGDTQYF
TGTGCCAGCAGCCCGGCAGGCGGGAGAGAGGGAGATACGCAGTATTTT
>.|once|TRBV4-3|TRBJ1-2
CASSQETGPTYGYTF
TGCGCCAGCAGCCAAGAAACAGGCCCGACATATGGCTACACCTTC
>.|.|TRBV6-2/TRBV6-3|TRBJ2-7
CASSYSQARYEQYF
TGTGCCAGCAGTTACAGTCAAGCGAGATACGAGCAGTACTTC
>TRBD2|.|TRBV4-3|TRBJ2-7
CASSQWTGTSGIYEQYF
TGCGCCAGCAGCCAATGGACCGGGACTAGCGGGATATACGAGCAGTACTTC
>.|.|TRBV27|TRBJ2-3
CASSQNGEPLQYF
TGTGCCAGCAGTCAGAACGGGGAGCCCCTCCAGTATTTT
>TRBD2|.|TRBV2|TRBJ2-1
CASSGGGTSGRPYNEQFF
TGTGCCAGCAGTGGGGGAGGGACTAGCGGGAGACCTTACAATGAGCAGTTCTTC
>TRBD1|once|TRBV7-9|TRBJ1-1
CASSSSDRGDTEAFF
TGTGCCAGCAGCTCGAGTGACAGGGGCGACACTGAAGCTTTCTTT
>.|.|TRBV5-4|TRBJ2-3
CASSSSGTDTQYF
TGTGCCAGCAGCTCTAGCGGCACAGATACGCAGTATTTT
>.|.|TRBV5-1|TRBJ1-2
CASSLTGTTNYGYTF
TGCGCCAGCAGCCTCACCGGGACAACTAACTATGGCTACACCTTC
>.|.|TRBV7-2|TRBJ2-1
CASSWTSYNEQFF
TGTGCCAGCAGCTGGACATCCTACAATGAGCAGTTCTTC
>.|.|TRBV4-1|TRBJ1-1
CASSQARAGLFVTEAFF
TGCGCCAGCAGCCAAGCTCGGGCAGGGCTATTTGTCACTGAAGCTTTCTTT
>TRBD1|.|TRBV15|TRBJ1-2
CATSARGLGGYTF
TGTGCCACCAGCGCCAGGGGGCTCGGTGGCTACACCTTC
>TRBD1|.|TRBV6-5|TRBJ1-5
CASSYGQGHQPQHF
TGTGCCAGCAGTTACGGACAGGGCCATCAGCCCCAGCATTTT
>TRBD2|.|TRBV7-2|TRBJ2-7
CASSPGRAAEQYF
TGTGCCAGCAGCCCCGGGAGGGCTGCCGAGCAGTACTTC
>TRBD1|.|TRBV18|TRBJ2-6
CASSPRLSGQGGPGANVLTF
TGTGCCAGCTCACCACGACTTTCGGGACAGGGGGGTCCTGGGGCCAACGTCCTGACTTTC
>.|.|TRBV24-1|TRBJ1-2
CATSDHSGGGYGYTF
TGTGCCACCAGTGACCACTCGGGGGGCGGCTATGGCTACACCTTC
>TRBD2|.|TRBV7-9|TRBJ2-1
CASSPLSGSYNEQFF
TGTGCCAGCAGCCCTCTTAGCGGGTCTTACAATGAGCAGTTCTTC
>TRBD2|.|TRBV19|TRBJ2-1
CASSIGQNYLAGLSSYNEQFF
TGTGCCAGTAGTATAGGACAAAACTATTTAGCGGGATTGAGCTCCTACAATGAGCAGTTCTTC
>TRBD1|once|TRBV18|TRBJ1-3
CASSPLPSDRASGNTIYF
TGTGCCAGCTCACCACTGCCTTCCGACAGGGCCTCTGGAAACACCATATATTTT
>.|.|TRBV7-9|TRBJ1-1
CASSSPFGGRASDTEAFF
TGTGCCAGCAGCTCCCCTTTCGGCGGCAGGGCCTCAGACACTGAAGCTTTCTTT
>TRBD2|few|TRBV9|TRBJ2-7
CASSPRGGSYEQYF
TGTGCCAGCAGCCCCCGGGGGGGTAGCTACGAGCAGTACTTC
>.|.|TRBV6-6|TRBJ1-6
CASSPGGGNSPLHF
TGTGCCAGCAGCCCCGGGGGGGGGAATTCACCCCTCCACTTT
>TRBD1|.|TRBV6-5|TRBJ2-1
CASSHRGRAYNEQFF
TGTGCCAGCAGCCACAGGGGGCGAGCCTACAATGAGCAGTTCTTC
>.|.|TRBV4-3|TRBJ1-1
CASSQDHNTEAFF
TGCGCCAGCAGCCAAGATCATAACACTGAAGCTTTCTTT
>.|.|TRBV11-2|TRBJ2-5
CASTSGTYQETQYF
TGTGCCAGCACCTCAGGGACATATCAAGAGACCCAGTACTTC
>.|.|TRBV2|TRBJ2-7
CASSAGLGTEQYF
TGTGCCAGCAGTGCGGGACTTGGAACCGAGCAGTACTTC
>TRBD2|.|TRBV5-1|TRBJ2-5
CASSPLAGNQETQYF
TGCGCCAGCAGCCCCTTAGCGGGGAACCAAGAGACCCAGTACTTC
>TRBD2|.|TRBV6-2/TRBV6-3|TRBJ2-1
CASSFSGGSYNEQFF
TGTGCCAGCAGCTTTAGCGGGGGTTCCTACAATGAGCAGTTCTTC